The 21 T cell receptor beta chains below all came from one sample that was sequenced in a study of PD-L1 blockade in urothelial cancer. Data came from immunoSEQ multiplex PCR; TCRdb stores just in-frame clones and leaves some out. This repertoire shows around 25,000 clones, about 83% found once; its top ten account for approximately 3%. The sequencing here drew on PBMCs, taken around atezolizumab (anti-PD-L1) treatment. These receptors all come from a man aged 50-59 years with urothelial cancer.

V is TRBV4-3 and J is TRBJ2-1; 8 bases are shared with TRBD2. Unmatched junction bases numbered 11, after V lost 0 bases and J lost 4 bases. The CDR3 sequence is 18 residues long. From germline, CDR1 is LGHNA and CDR2 YSLEER. The CDR3 loop reads CASSQDLPTSGIYNEQFF. CDR3 nucleotide sequence: TGCGCCAGCAGCCAAGATCTCCCCACTAGCGGAATTTACAATGAGCAGTTCTTC.

The chain carries TRBV11-3 and TRBJ2-1; D perhaps matches TRBD2 (6 bases). The CDR3 is 15 amino acids. CDR1 SGHNT and CDR2 YENEEA come from the germline V gene. V was trimmed by 4 bases and J by 7 bases, leaving 17 bases between them. The CDR3 here is CASSSGLSFWNEQFF. The CDR3 coding sequence is TGTGCCAGCAGCTCAGGACTATCTTTTTGGAATGAGCAGTTCTTC.

This sequence joins TRBV9 and TRBJ1-1; D is uncertain. The V end lost 7 bases, the J end lost 9 bases, and 10 bases lay between the germline ends. The CDR3 runs to 10 residues. Germline assignment: CDR1 SGDLS and CDR2 YYNGEE. The CDR3 region has the DNA TGTGCCAGCGGGCCTCAACAAGCTTTCTTT. Protein sequence: CASGPQQAFF.

The chain joins TRBV4-3 to TRBJ1-4; 8 bases align to TRBD1. The CDR3 length is 15 residues. Trimming took 1 base from V and 7 from J; bases not matched to a gene: 5. CDR1 and CDR2 (germline): LGHNA, YSLEER. DNA for the CDR3: TGCGCCAGCAGCCAAGGGTCAGGACAGGGTGAAAAACTGTTTTTT. Translating it yields CASSQGSGQGEKLFF.

The J gene is TRBJ1-4, the V gene TRBV7-8, with 7 bases matching TRBD1. CDR3 length equals 14 residues. Per germline, CDR1 SGHVS and CDR2 FQNEAQ. V lost 6 bases and J lost 6; bases outside the gene matches: 7. CDR3 nucleotides: TGTGCCAGCAGGACCGGGACAGTCCATGAAAAACTGTTTTTT. Its translation: CASRTGTVHEKLFF.

The rearrangement joins TRBV7-6 to TRBJ2-5; D remains ambiguous. Germline V gene sequence: CDR1 SGHVS, CDR2 FNYEAQ. This CDR3 has 11 amino acids. Trimming took off 3 bases at V and 6 bases at J, with 5 bases between the two ends. CDR3 DNA sequence: TGTGCCAGCAGCTTGAGCAAGACCCAGTACTTC. It is translated as CASSLSKTQYF.

The genes are TRBV6-1 and TRBJ2-7; weak D call: TRBD2 (6 bases). Germline CDR1 MNHNS, CDR2 SASEGT. This CDR3 has 13 residues. V was shortened by 8 bases and J by 2 bases, with 13 bases between the two germline ends. CDR3 protein: CASSRGEAYEQYF. For the CDR3, the DNA is TGTGCCAGCTCCCGAGGGGAGGCCTACGAGCAGTACTTC.

The chain is built from TRBV19 and TRBJ2-7; 9 nucleotides align to TRBD1. CDR1 and CDR2 (germline): LNHDA, SQIVND (reference sequence). The CDR3 has 15 amino acids. Trimming cost V 4 bases and J 2 bases; bases outside gene matches: 6. CDR3 region: CASSRAGTGTYEQYF. Here the CDR3 DNA reads TGTGCCAGTAGTAGGGCCGGGACAGGGACCTACGAGCAGTACTTC.

CDR3 amino acids: CASSPEQGLGSGIQYF. The CDR3 coding sequence is TGTGCCAGCAGCCCGGAACAGGGGCTGGGTTCGGGCATTCAGTACTTC. The V and J genes are TRBV9 and TRBJ2-4, with 7 positions matching TRBD1. The CDR3 is 16 residues long. The J segment lost 9 bases and the V segment lost 4 bases, leaving 16 bases of the junction unmatched. Germline CDR1 reads SGDLS; CDR2 reads YYNGEE.

V usage is TRBV6-1 and J usage is TRBJ2-3, with 11 bases fitting TRBD2. Germline-derived CDR1 and CDR2 are MNHNS and SASEGT. CDR3 size: 15 residues. V trimming: 3 bases; J trimming: 7 bases; junction bases outside the gene matches: 6. This CDR3 reads CASSEVAGGVNTQYF. CDR3 nucleotides: TGTGCCAGCAGTGAGGTAGCGGGGGGGGTTAATACGCAGTATTTT.

The chain's CDR3 is CATSRDRQLQETQYF. CDR3 in DNA: TGTGCCACCAGCAGAGATCGACAGCTCCAAGAGACCCAGTACTTC. The rearrangement joins TRBV15 to TRBJ2-5, with D possibly TRBD1 on 5 matching bases. This CDR3 has 15 amino acids. The V and J ends lost 0 bases and 1 base respectively, with 9 bases between them. The germline gives CDR1 LNHNV, CDR2 YYDKDF (reference sequence). The variable domain in full, completed from reference TRBV15 and TRBJ2-5, reads DAMVIQNPRYQVTQFGKPVTLSCSQTLNHNVMYWYQQKSSQAPKLLFHYYDKDFNNEADTPDNFQSRRPNTSFCFLDIRSPGLGDTAMYLCATSRDRQLQETQYFGPGTRLLVL.

This chain connects TRBV29-1 to TRBJ2-1; 14 nucleotides match TRBD2. The V and J ends lost 7 bases and 10 bases, in that order; junction bases with no gene match: 6. Looked up from germline, CDR1 is SQVTM and CDR2 is ANQGSEA. CDR3 length: 13 amino acids. This CDR3 reads CSAGLAGGREQFF. As DNA, the CDR3 is TGCAGCGCCGGACTAGCGGGGGGCAGGGAGCAGTTCTTC.

This rearrangement joins TRBV10-2 to TRBJ2-2; a possible D gene is TRBD2 (6 bases). V was clipped by 6 bases and J by 1 base, with 21 bases between them. The length of the CDR3 is 18 residues. CDR1 and CDR2 (germline): WSHSY, SAAADI. DNA for the CDR3: TGCGCCAGCAGGACCGAATACGGGGGTCTTCTGAACACCGGGGAGCTGTTTTTT. This sequence encodes CASRTEYGGLLNTGELFF.

This chain uses TRBV5-6 with TRBJ2-5, with 13 bases that match TRBD2. The V and J ends lost 4 bases and 5 bases, in that order; junction bases with no gene match: 8. CDR1 SGHDT and CDR2 YYEEEE come from the germline V gene. The CDR3 sequence is 16 residues long. Here the CDR3 DNA reads TGTGCCAGCAGCACCGGGACTAGCGGGATGTGGGAGACCCAGTACTTC. Translating gives CASSTGTSGMWETQYF.

The V and J genes are TRBV7-9 and TRBJ1-1; TRBD1 aligns across 7 bases. The CDR3 is made up of 15 amino acids. Germline V gives CDR1 SEHNR, CDR2 FQNEAQ (reference sequence). V lost 4 bases, J lost 1 base, and 6 bases stayed unmatched. The CDR3 protein is CASSSRTGENTEAFF. Here the CDR3 DNA reads TGTGCCAGCAGCTCAAGGACAGGCGAGAACACTGAAGCTTTCTTT. Based on the CDR3 plus reference TRBV7-9 and TRBJ1-1, the full variable domain is DTGVSQNPRHKITKRGQNVTFRCDPISEHNRLYWYRQTLGQGPEFLTYFQNEAQLEKSRLLSDRFSAERPKGSFSTLEIQRTEQGDSAMYLCASSSRTGENTEAFFGQGTRLTVV.

Remarks on this clone: The junction shows a germline mismatch at one end, possibly a read error. The chain uses TRBV7-9 and TRBJ2-5; TRBD2 matches 12 bases. CDR1 is SEHNR and CDR2 is FQNEAQ in the germline V gene (reference sequence). The CDR3 length is 16 residues. DNA for the CDR3: TGCGGGGAAACTAGCGGGAGGCCCGGGGGTCAAGAGACCCAGTACTTC. It codes for CGETSGRPGGQETQYF.

This clone came up once. The chain combines TRBV7-9 with TRBJ1-4; 8 bases match TRBD1. V dropped 1 base and J dropped 7; count of bases not matched to a gene: 8. The CDR3 has 16 residues. Germline CDR1 is SEHNR and CDR2 is FQNEAQ (reference sequence). CDR3 bases: TGTGCCAGCAGCTTAGAGTCCTCAGGGGGCCGTGAAAAACTGTTTTTT. It encodes CASSLESSGGREKLFF.

Regarding this clone: The junction shows a germline mismatch at one end, possibly a read error. The chain is built from TRBV30 and TRBJ2-5; no clear D gene. The CDR3 contains 13 residues. The germline V gene has CDR1 GTSNPN and CDR2 SVGIG (reference sequence). CDR3: CAWSVQQQGTQYF. Written as DNA, the CDR3 is TGTGCCTGGAGTGTACAACAGCAAGGGACCCAGTACTTC.

This clone was observed once. The chain joins TRBV30 to TRBJ2-3, with 7 bases lining up with TRBD2. This CDR3 is 18 amino acids long. After removal of 2 bases from V and 0 bases from J, the junction contained 14 bases not matched to a gene. Germline V gene sequence: CDR1 GTSNPN, CDR2 SVGIG (reference sequence). The CDR3 nucleotides are TGTGCCTGGAGTTCCCCGGGCTTGGGTAGCGGGAGCACAGATACGCAGTATTTT. It translates to CAWSSPGLGSGSTDTQYF.

This clone was detected only once. V is TRBV5-1 and J is TRBJ2-4, with D perhaps TRBD1 (5 bases). V was pared by 0 bases and J by 2 bases, with 9 bases between. Germline V lookup: CDR1 SGHRS, CDR2 YFSETQ. The CDR3 totals 15 residues. This CDR3 reads CASSLAGPTKNIQYF. As DNA, the CDR3 is TGCGCCAGCAGCTTGGCAGGGCCTACCAAAAACATTCAGTACTTC.

The chain links TRBV12-5 to TRBJ2-5, with TRBD2 matching 9 bases. Trimming cost V 5 bases and J 1 base; bases outside gene matches: 11. CDR1 LGHNT and CDR2 FRNRAP come from the germline V gene. The CDR3 extends over 17 amino acids. The CDR3 protein is CASGPPGSGRTQETQYF. The CDR3 DNA sequence: TGTGCTAGTGGTCCCCCTGGGAGCGGGAGGACCCAAGAGACCCAGTACTTC.